This T cell receptor (beta chain) is drawn from a study of blood T cell repertoires in COVID-19. Study in general: Samples taken during acute and convalescent COVID-19 were collected in the United States, Italy and Spain. PBMCs, B-cell-depleted T cells, or T cells provided the cDNA or gDNA that made up the material.

In the source study's methods: Amplifying reference gene primers gave estimates of nucleated cell counts. Using immunoSEQ multiplex PCR, the repertoire was profiled, and TCRdb retains in-frame clones only, with some absent. Clone size and V and J calls were adopted from that table, with D and trimming inferred from the DNA. The sample contains about 76,000 clones, more than 75% of which appear only once. Trimming removed 5 bases from V and 4 bases from J, with 12 bases in between. Per germline, CDR1 LNHDA and CDR2 SQIVND (reference sequence). The CDR3 sequence is 14 residues long. This sequence originates from a human donor in a cohort sampled during active COVID-19. The specimen was peripheral blood. The chain employs TRBV19 and TRBJ2-1; D possibly corresponds to TRBD2 (7 bases). The CDR3, as DNA: TGTGCCAGTAGTGGGGGGGGCCGGTACAATGAGCAGTTCTTC. Its translation: CASSGGGRYNEQFF.